Listed here is a single TCR beta chain. The data are from a study of blood T cell repertoires in COVID-19. About the research overall: Some COVID-19 samples were acute and others convalescent; all came from the United States, Italy and Spain.

Trimming removed 4 bases from V and 8 bases from J; junction bases left unmatched: 7. The V gene's germline CDR1 is SGHVS and CDR2 FQNEAQ. The CDR3 sequence is 13 residues long. The method was immunoSEQ multiplex PCR; TCRdb's version includes in-frame clones alone and lacks a portion of them. The table includes around 45,000 clones, roughly 90% detected once. The clonotype was recovered from a human donor in a cohort sampled during active COVID-19. The rearrangement uses TRBV7-8 and TRBJ1-2; 7 bases line up with TRBD1. Sequenced input: peripheral blood. This CDR3 is CASSSDRVGGYTF. CDR3 sequence (DNA): TGTGCCAGCAGCTCAGACAGGGTTGGAGGCTACACCTTC.